The 31 T cell receptor beta chains below all came from one sample that was sequenced in a study of T cells in Graves' hyperthyroidism and ophthalmopathy. There were TCR beta CDR3 regions amplified from RNA transcripts. RT-PCR in the first round (using the HTBI primer set) targeted the TCR CDR3. TCRdb called the multiplex PCR reads again in MiXCR, with one record for every CDR3 protein. Of roughly 600,000 distinct CDR3 sequences detected, about 14% appear once; the ten largest clones hold 12%. The sample taken for sequencing was blood. The receptor source for this set is a woman aged 50 to 60 with Graves' ophthalmopathy.

The chain has TRBV4-3 and TRBJ2-4; D is possibly TRBD1 (5 bases). V dropped 3 bases and J dropped 2 bases, with 14 bases sitting between them. The CDR3 runs to 16 residues. Germline CDR1 LGHNA, CDR2 YSLEER. The CDR3 nucleotides are TGCGCCAGCAGCCAGAAGTCCCAGGGTACCAAAAACATTCAGTACTTC. Translation: CASSQKSQGTKNIQYF.

This clonotype was counted between two and nine times. The chain is built from TRBV20-1 and TRBJ2-3; the D is unclear. The V and J ends lost 0 bases and 7 bases respectively, with 5 bases between them. CDR3 size: 11 residues. Germline lookup yields CDR1 DFQATT and CDR2 SNEGSKA (reference sequence). CDR3 loop: CSARELHTQYF. The DNA for the CDR3 is TGCAGTGCTAGAGAACTCCATACGCAGTATTTT.

This clonotype was detected many times. The CDR3 nucleotides are TGCGCCAGCAGCGAGACAGGAAGCAATCAGCCCCAGCATTTT. It is translated as CASSETGSNQPQHF. The J gene is TRBJ1-5, the V gene TRBV5-1, with a weak D call TRBD1 (6 bases). The CDR3 totals 14 residues. V dropped 4 bases and J dropped 1 base, with 9 bases sitting between them. Germline loops: CDR1 SGHRS, CDR2 YFSETQ.

This clonotype was detected many times. The chain employs TRBV10-3 and TRBJ2-1, with 8 bases matching TRBD1. From germline, CDR1 is ENHRY and CDR2 SYGVKD. Trimming at V came to 2 bases and at J to 9 bases, leaving 9 bases not matched to a gene. This CDR3 is built from 15 residues. This CDR3 reads CAISEAQGAVAEQFF. The DNA of the CDR3 is TGTGCCATCAGTGAGGCGCAGGGGGCGGTCGCTGAGCAGTTCTTC.

Ten or more counts support this clonotype. The rearrangement links TRBV28 to TRBJ2-1; 13 positions agree with TRBD2. The germline V gene has CDR1 MDHEN and CDR2 SYDVKM. Losses at the gene ends were 3 bases for V and 1 base for J; bases not matched to a gene: 0. CDR3 length: 16 residues. The CDR3 region has the DNA TGTGCCAGCAGTTTGGGACTAGCGGGGTCCTACAATGAGCAGTTCTTC. Its protein product is CASSLGLAGSYNEQFF.

This clonotype has at least ten counts. This sequence joins TRBV28 and TRBJ1-1; no clear D. V lost 2 bases and J 1 base, leaving 23 bases between the germline ends. Germline assignment: CDR1 MDHEN and CDR2 SYDVKM. This CDR3 comprises 19 residues. The CDR3 spells CASSLEDGGLNRENTEAFF. The CDR3 DNA sequence: TGTGCCAGCAGTTTAGAGGACGGCGGTCTCAATCGGGAGAACACTGAAGCTTTCTTT.

On this clonotype itself: The conserved final phenylalanine or tryptophan is absent from the CDR3, which likely points to a read error. The CDR3 loop is CASSQELYTEAFL. The CDR3 DNA follows: TGTGCCAGCAGCCAAGAACTATACACTGAAGCTTTCCTT. The rearrangement joins TRBV3-1 to TRBJ1-1, with D unresolved. Germline V lookup: CDR1 LGHDT, CDR2 YNNKEL (reference sequence). This CDR3 has 13 amino acids. Trimming removed 0 bases at V and 3 bases at J, with 5 bases between.

The chain carries TRBV6-5 and TRBJ2-1; the D is unclear. This CDR3 comprises 18 residues. Germline V CDR1 and CDR2: MNHEY, SVGAGI. V was shortened by 2 bases and J by 6 bases, with 23 bases between the two germline ends. The CDR3 is CASSYLEDFYKEINEQFF. The CDR3 DNA reads TGTGCCAGCAGTTACCTAGAAGACTTCTACAAAGAGATCAATGAGCAGTTCTTC.

In its sample, this clonotype was seen many times. The genes are TRBV7-2 and TRBJ2-7; 8 bases are a match to TRBD2. This CDR3 has 13 amino acids. Germline CDR1 and CDR2: SGHTA and FQGNSA. V was clipped by 5 bases and J by 7 bases; unmatched bases: 7. Written as DNA, the CDR3 is TGTGCCAGCAGCGTGAGCGGGAGAGGGGAGCAGTACTTC. Translating gives CASSVSGRGEQYF.

This clonotype was counted only a few times. The J gene is TRBJ2-3, the V gene TRBV29-1; D might be TRBD2 (5 bases). V dropped 3 bases and J dropped 8 bases, with 9 bases sitting between them. The CDR3 runs 11 residues. In germline, CDR1 is SQVTM, CDR2 ANQGSEA. The CDR3 coding sequence is TGCAGCGTTGACCGGGGATCTACGCAGTATTTT. Amino acids: CSVDRGSTQYF.

This clonotype has ten or more counts. The rearrangement joins TRBV4-1 to TRBJ2-7, with D perhaps TRBD1 (5 bases). Germline CDR1 reads MGHRA; CDR2 reads YSYEKL. The CDR3 runs 15 residues. V was cut by 0 bases and J by 2 bases, with 11 bases left in between. This chain's CDR3 is CASSQDWARAYEQYF. CDR3 in DNA: TGCGCCAGCAGCCAAGATTGGGCCAGGGCCTACGAGCAGTACTTC.

The chain recombines TRBV12-3 or TRBV12-4 with TRBJ2-3, with 12 bases lining up with TRBD2. This CDR3 contains 16 residues. V lost 6 bases and J lost 2; bases outside the gene matches: 6. CDR3 protein: CASRKRTSGNTDTQYF. The CDR3, as DNA: TGTGCCAGCAGGAAAAGGACTAGCGGGAACACAGATACGCAGTATTTT.

This clonotype was found a few times. This sequence joins TRBV27 and TRBJ2-7; 7 bases are a match to TRBD2. The CDR3 length is 15 residues. CDR1 and CDR2 from the germline V gene are MNHEY and SMNVEV (reference sequence). V trimming: 5 bases; J trimming: 1 base; junction bases outside the gene matches: 8. The CDR3 coding sequence is TGTGCCAGCAGTACACTCGGGGAGGGATCCTACGAGCAGTACTTC. Amino acids: CASSTLGEGSYEQYF.

This clonotype was detected only a few times. V usage is TRBV19 and J usage is TRBJ1-1; no reliable D call. CDR1 is LNHDA, CDR2 SQIVND, per germline (reference sequence). The germline V and J ends were trimmed by 4 bases and 7 bases, with 13 bases remaining between them. CDR3 length: 13 amino acids. The CDR3 protein is CASSRSWRDEAFF. CDR3 DNA sequence: TGTGCCAGTAGTAGGAGTTGGAGAGATGAAGCTTTCTTT.

This clonotype was picked up many times. The V and J genes are TRBV20-1 and TRBJ2-5; D gene unclear. This CDR3 is 17 amino acids long. Trimming pared 0 bases from V and 10 bases from J, leaving 27 bases between. The germline V gene encodes CDR1 DFQATT and CDR2 SNEGSKA (reference sequence). The CDR3 region is CSARDPIKSGTPHIQYF. DNA of the CDR3: TGCAGTGCTAGAGATCCCATCAAGTCCGGAACACCGCATATCCAGTACTTC.

This clonotype occurred a few times. The chain couples TRBV6-2 or TRBV6-3 to TRBJ2-1; D is perhaps TRBD1 or TRBD2 (5 bases each). Germline V gene lookup returns CDR1 MNHEY and CDR2 SVGEGT. The CDR3 has 18 amino acids. Trimming left V 2 bases short and J 5 bases short, with 22 bases between. CDR3: CASSYDPGTLEFDNEQFF. In DNA, the CDR3 is TGTGCCAGCAGTTACGATCCTGGGACGCTCGAGTTCGACAATGAGCAGTTCTTC.

This clonotype was counted once. A much larger clone is a single base away; this may be a read error. The chain combines TRBV15 with TRBJ1-6; D remains ambiguous. CDR3 length: 15 residues. Per germline, CDR1 LNHNV and CDR2 YYDKDF (reference sequence). DNA of the CDR3: TGTGCCACCAGCCCGGAAGGCTCCTATAATTCACCCCCCCACTTT. Protein product: CATSPEGSYNSPPHF.

This clonotype was counted many times. V is TRBV5-1 and J is TRBJ2-4; D might be TRBD1 or TRBD2, each matching 5 bases. Germline-derived CDR1 and CDR2 are SGHRS and YFSETQ. The CDR3 totals 14 residues. Deletions cut 4 bases from V and 7 bases from J, with 15 bases between. The CDR3 DNA reads as TGCGCCAGCAGCCTGATATTAGGGGAGAACATTCAGTACTTC. It yields the protein CASSLILGENIQYF.

This clonotype was seen many times. The chain couples TRBV7-3 to TRBJ2-3; TRBD2 agrees at 10 bases. The CDR3 is made up of 15 amino acids. V lost 5 bases to trimming and J lost 4 bases; unmatched junction nucleotides: 6. Germline CDR1 SGHTA, CDR2 FQGTGA. This CDR3 is CASSQIAGGPDTQYF. CDR3 DNA sequence: TGTGCCAGCAGCCAAATAGCGGGAGGCCCAGATACGCAGTATTTT.

CDR3 coding DNA: TGTGCCAGCAGTCCAGCTGGAGACATCTCTAGGCGGGGCTACACCTTC. This codes for CASSPAGDISRRGYTF. The chain carries TRBV2 and TRBJ1-2; D is uncertain. Trimming pared 5 bases from V and 8 bases from J, leaving 24 bases between. The CDR3 length is 16 residues. CDR1 and CDR2 from the germline V gene are SNHLY and FYNNEI.

The chain combines TRBV20-1 with TRBJ2-1, with D unclear. The V and J ends lost 8 bases and 0 bases respectively, with 11 bases between them. The V gene's germline CDR1 is DFQATT and CDR2 SNEGSKA (reference sequence). CDR3 length equals 13 residues. The CDR3 sequence: CSTRPASYNEQFF. DNA for the CDR3: TGCAGTACCCGACCTGCCTCCTACAATGAGCAGTTCTTC.

This clonotype was found many times. The chain employs TRBV3-1 and TRBJ2-3, with 11 bases fitting TRBD2. V lost 0 bases to trimming and J lost 5 bases; unmatched junction nucleotides: 1. This CDR3 region has 15 residues. Germline V gene sequence: CDR1 LGHDT, CDR2 YNNKEL (reference sequence). The CDR3 DNA reads TGTGCCAGCAGCCAAGATGGACTAGCGGGAGATACGCAGTATTTT. Its translation: CASSQDGLAGDTQYF.

The chain is built from TRBV6-2 or TRBV6-3 and TRBJ2-4; weak D call: TRBD1 (5 bases). The CDR3 has 11 residues. Trimming stripped 3 bases from V and 11 bases from J, with 8 bases between. The V gene's germline CDR1 is MNHEY and CDR2 SVGEGT. The CDR3 spells CASSYLQVQYF. The CDR3, as DNA: TGTGCCAGCAGTTATCTACAGGTTCAGTACTTC.

This clonotype was seen only a few times. This CDR3 reads CAWYPGPGGYTF. For the CDR3, the DNA is TGTGCCTGGTATCCGGGCCCAGGGGGCTACACCTTC. This sequence joins TRBV30 and TRBJ1-2; possible D gene TRBD1, 5 bases. CDR1 is GTSNPN and CDR2 is SVGIG in the germline V gene (reference sequence). This CDR3 spans 12 amino acids. V lost 5 bases to trimming and J lost 8 bases, with 15 bases between them.

This clonotype was found a few times. This chain connects TRBV18 to TRBJ1-1; TRBD1 is a possible D gene (5 bases). Germline CDR1 is KGHSH and CDR2 is LQKENI. V was trimmed by 0 bases and J by 5 bases, leaving 13 bases between them. The CDR3 consists of 15 residues. CDR3 in amino acids: CASSPPGASWTEAFF. DNA of the CDR3: TGTGCCAGCTCACCACCCGGGGCGTCGTGGACTGAAGCTTTCTTT.

The table lists this clonotype with many counts. The rearrangement uses TRBV2 and TRBJ2-1, with 11 positions matching TRBD2. The length of the CDR3 is 14 residues. V was clipped by 11 bases and J by 7 bases; unmatched bases: 10. The germline V gene has CDR1 SNHLY and CDR2 FYNNEI. CDR3 coding DNA: TGTGCCTTACTAGCGGGAGTGCTTCAGAATGAGCAGTTCTTC. This encodes CALLAGVLQNEQFF.

The chain employs TRBV9 and TRBJ2-2, with D perhaps TRBD2 (6 bases). Germline V CDR1 and CDR2: SGDLS, YYNGEE. The CDR3 runs 15 residues. Trimming removed 2 bases at V and 7 bases at J, with 15 bases between. The CDR3 sequence is CASSVSSRGNGELFF. The CDR3 DNA is TGTGCCAGCAGCGTTAGTAGTCGGGGGAACGGGGAGCTGTTTTTT.

This clonotype was seen ten or more times. The junction departs from the called germline gene at one end, perhaps through a read error. The J gene is TRBJ2-3, the V gene TRBV20-1; 7 bases align to TRBD2. The CDR3 length is 14 residues. CDR1 and CDR2 (germline): DFQATT, SNEGSKA (reference sequence). CDR3 nucleotides: TGCGGTGCTACGGGCATTAGCGGGACAGATACGCAGTATTTT. Its protein is CGATGISGTDTQYF.

This clonotype was picked up a small number of times. The chain employs TRBV6-2 or TRBV6-3 and TRBJ1-1; D gene ambiguous. The CDR3 covers 15 residues. V lost 2 bases, J lost 7 bases, and 17 bases lay in between. Germline assignment: CDR1 MNHEY and CDR2 SVGEGT. The CDR3 spells CASSYLGRQGFEAFF. The DNA for the CDR3 is TGTGCCAGCAGTTACCTGGGCAGGCAAGGTTTTGAAGCTTTCTTT.

This clonotype was picked up many times. This chain joins TRBV19 and TRBJ1-1; D is unresolved. There are 16 residues in the CDR3. The V end lost 3 bases, the J end lost 5 bases, and 19 bases lay between the germline ends. Germline V gene data show CDR1 as LNHDA and CDR2 as SQIVND (reference sequence). The CDR3 DNA is TGTGCCAGTAGTATTCTGGTCGAGAGATTAGGGACTGAAGCTTTCTTT. This translates into CASSILVERLGTEAFF.

This clonotype showed up many times. This rearrangement joins TRBV28 to TRBJ2-2; tentative D call: TRBD2 (5 bases). Trimming took off 4 bases at V and 2 bases at J, with 20 bases between the two ends. Germline values: CDR1 MDHEN, CDR2 SYDVKM. This CDR3 region has 18 residues. CDR3 region: CASSSAGIIPLNTGELFF. In DNA, the CDR3 is TGTGCCAGCAGTTCCGCCGGGATCATCCCTCTCAACACCGGGGAGCTGTTTTTT. The variable domain in full, completed from reference TRBV28 and TRBJ2-2, reads DVKVTQSSRYLVKRTGEKVFLECVQDMDHENMFWYRQDPGLGLRLIYFSYDVKMKEKGDIPEGYSVSREKKERFSLILESASTNQTSMYLCASSSAGIIPLNTGELFFGEGSRLTVL.